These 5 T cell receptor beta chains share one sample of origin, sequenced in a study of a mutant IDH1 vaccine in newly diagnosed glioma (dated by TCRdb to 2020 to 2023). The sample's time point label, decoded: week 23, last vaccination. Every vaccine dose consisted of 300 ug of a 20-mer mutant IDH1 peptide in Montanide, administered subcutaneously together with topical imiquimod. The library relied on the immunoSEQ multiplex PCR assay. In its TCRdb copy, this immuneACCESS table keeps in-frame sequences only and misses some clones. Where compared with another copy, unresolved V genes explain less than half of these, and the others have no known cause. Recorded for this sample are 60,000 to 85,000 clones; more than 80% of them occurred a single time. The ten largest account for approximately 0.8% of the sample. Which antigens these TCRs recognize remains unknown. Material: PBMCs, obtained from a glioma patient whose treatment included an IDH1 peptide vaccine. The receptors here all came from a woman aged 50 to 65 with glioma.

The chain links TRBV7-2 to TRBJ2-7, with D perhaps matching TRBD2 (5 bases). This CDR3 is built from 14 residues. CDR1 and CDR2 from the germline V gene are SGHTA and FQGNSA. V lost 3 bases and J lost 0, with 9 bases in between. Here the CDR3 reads CASSFGRDSYEQYF. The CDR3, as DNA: TGTGCCAGCAGCTTCGGTCGGGACTCCTACGAGCAGTACTTC.

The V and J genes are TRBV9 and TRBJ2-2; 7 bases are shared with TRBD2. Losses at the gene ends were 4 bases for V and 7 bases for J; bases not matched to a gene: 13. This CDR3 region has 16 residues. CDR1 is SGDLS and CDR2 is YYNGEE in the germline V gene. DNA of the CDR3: TGTGCCAGCAGCCTCAGGGAGGGCAGTAAGATCGGGGAGCTGTTTTTT. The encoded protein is CASSLREGSKIGELFF. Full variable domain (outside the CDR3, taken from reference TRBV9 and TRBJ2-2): DSGVTQTPKHLITATGQRVTLRCSPRSGDLSVYWYQQSLDQGLQFLIQYYNGEERAKGNILERFSAQQFPDLHSELNLSSLELGDSALYFCASSLREGSKIGELFFGEGSRLTVL.

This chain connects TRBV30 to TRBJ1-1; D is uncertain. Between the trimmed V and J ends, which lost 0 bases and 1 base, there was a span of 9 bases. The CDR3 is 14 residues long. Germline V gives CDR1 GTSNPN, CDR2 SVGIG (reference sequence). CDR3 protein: CAWSVPWGNTEAFF. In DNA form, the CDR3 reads TGTGCCTGGAGTGTACCTTGGGGGAACACTGAAGCTTTCTTT.

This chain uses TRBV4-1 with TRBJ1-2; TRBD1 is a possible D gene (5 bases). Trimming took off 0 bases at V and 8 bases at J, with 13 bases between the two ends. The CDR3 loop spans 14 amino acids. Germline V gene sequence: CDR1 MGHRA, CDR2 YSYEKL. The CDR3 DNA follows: TGCGCCAGCAGCCAAGATGCGCAGGGAAGCGGCTACACCTTC. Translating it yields CASSQDAQGSGYTF.

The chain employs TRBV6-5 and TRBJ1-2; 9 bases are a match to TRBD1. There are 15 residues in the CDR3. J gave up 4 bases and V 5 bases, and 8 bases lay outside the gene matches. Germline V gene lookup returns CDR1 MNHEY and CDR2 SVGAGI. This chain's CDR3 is CASSPGTGSSYGYTF. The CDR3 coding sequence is TGTGCCAGCAGTCCTGGGACAGGGAGTAGCTATGGCTACACCTTC.